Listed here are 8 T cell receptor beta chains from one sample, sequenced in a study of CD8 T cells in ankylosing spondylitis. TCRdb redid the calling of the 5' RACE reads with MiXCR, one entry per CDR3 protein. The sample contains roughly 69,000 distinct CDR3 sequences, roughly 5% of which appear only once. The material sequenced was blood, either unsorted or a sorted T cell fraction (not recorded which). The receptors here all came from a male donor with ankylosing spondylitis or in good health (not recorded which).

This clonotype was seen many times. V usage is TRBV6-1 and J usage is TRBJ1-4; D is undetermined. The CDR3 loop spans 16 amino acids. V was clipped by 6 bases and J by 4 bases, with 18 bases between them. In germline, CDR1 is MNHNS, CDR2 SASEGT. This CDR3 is CASSTLGPRFNEKLFF. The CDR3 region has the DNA TGTGCCAGCAGCACTCTAGGGCCGCGATTTAATGAAAAACTGTTTTTT.

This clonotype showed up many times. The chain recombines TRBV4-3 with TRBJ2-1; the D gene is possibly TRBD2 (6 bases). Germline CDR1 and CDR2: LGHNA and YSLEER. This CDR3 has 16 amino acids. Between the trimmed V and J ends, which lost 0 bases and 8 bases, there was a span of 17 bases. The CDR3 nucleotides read TGCGCCAGCAGCCAAGATCGGAGGGGCCTTTCATATGAGCAGTTCTTC. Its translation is CASSQDRRGLSYEQFF.

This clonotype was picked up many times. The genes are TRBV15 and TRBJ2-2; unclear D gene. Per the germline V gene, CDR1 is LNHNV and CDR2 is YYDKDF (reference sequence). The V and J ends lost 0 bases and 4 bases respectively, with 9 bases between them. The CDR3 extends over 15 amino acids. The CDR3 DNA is TGTGCCACCAGCAGAGATCGTACAGTCACCGGGGAGCTGTTTTTT. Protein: CATSRDRTVTGELFF.

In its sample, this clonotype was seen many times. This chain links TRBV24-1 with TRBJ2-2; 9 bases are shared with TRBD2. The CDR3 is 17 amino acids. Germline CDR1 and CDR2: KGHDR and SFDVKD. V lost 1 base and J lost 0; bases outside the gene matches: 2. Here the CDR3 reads CATSDFAGGTNTGELFF. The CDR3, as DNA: TGTGCCACCAGTGATTTTGCGGGGGGGACGAACACCGGGGAGCTGTTTTTT.

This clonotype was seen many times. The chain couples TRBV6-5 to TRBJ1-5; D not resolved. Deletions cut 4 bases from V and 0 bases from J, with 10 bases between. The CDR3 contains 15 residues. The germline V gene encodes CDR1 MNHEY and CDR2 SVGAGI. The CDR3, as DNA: TGTGCCAGCAGTTTTCGAGGGTTTAGCAATCAGCCCCAGCATTTT. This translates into CASSFRGFSNQPQHF.

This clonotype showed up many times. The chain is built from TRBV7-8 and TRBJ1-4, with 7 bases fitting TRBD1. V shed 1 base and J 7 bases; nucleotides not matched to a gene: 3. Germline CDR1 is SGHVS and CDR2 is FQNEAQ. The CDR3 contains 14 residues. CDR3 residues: CASSLEGGIEKLFF. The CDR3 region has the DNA TGTGCCAGCAGCTTAGAAGGGGGCATTGAAAAACTGTTTTTT.

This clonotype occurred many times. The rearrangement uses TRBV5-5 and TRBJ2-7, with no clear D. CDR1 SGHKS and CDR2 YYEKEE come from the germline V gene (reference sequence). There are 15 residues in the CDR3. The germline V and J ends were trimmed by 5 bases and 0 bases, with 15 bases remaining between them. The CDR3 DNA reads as TGTGCCAGCAGGCTGGGGAATGCGGTCTCCTACGAGCAGTACTTC. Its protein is CASRLGNAVSYEQYF.

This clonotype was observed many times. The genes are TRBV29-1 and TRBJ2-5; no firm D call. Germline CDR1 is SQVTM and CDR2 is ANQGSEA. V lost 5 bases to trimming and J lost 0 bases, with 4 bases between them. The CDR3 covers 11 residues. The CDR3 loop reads CSVSDQETQYF. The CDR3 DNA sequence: TGCAGCGTTTCAGACCAAGAGACCCAGTACTTC.